The 30 T cell receptor beta chains below come from one sample, sequenced in a study of T-cell memory formation after mild COVID-19. In TCRdb, the 5' RACE reads were re-called with MiXCR into one record per CDR3 protein. This sample has roughly 240,000 distinct CDR3 sequences; 15% to 20% occur once, and the top ten carry 22%. Sequenced sample: PBMCs or a T cell subset sorted from them (not recorded which). The receptors stem from a man between 18 and 29 years old who had mild COVID-19 (a few samples of this study predate the infection). Cell type and time point are not known.

This clonotype came up a few times. CDR3 residues: CSARNRSNYGYTF. The CDR3 coding sequence is TGCAGTGCTAGAAACAGGTCTAACTATGGCTACACCTTC. This chain uses TRBV20-1 with TRBJ1-2; D may be TRBD1 (5 bases). With 2 bases removed from V and 0 bases from J, the gap between germline ends came to 7 bases. Germline CDR1 DFQATT, CDR2 SNEGSKA (reference sequence). The CDR3 length is 13 residues.

The chain couples TRBV6-1 to TRBJ2-7, with D unclear. V was clipped by 9 bases and J by 4 bases, with 13 bases between them. Germline lookup yields CDR1 MNHNS and CDR2 SASEGT. The CDR3 runs 12 residues. CDR3 protein: CAREQRQYEQYV. For the CDR3, the DNA is TGTGCCAGAGAACAGAGGCAATACGAGCAGTACGTC.

This chain connects TRBV9 to TRBJ2-1, with D possibly called TRBD1 or TRBD2 (6 bases each). The CDR3 is 17 residues long. CDR1 is SGDLS, CDR2 YYNGEE, per germline. Deletions cut 0 bases from V and 10 bases from J, with 23 bases between. In DNA form, the CDR3 reads TGTGCCAGCAGCGTAGCTCGCGGGACTGGGACCAGGGGAGAGCAGTTCTTC. Residues: CASSVARGTGTRGEQFF.

CDR3 loop: CSARGQGPDTQYF. In nucleotides, the CDR3 is TGCAGTGCTAGGGGACAGGGGCCAGATACGCAGTATTTT. V gene TRBV20-1 combines with J gene TRBJ2-3; 10 bases align to TRBD1. The CDR3 extends over 13 amino acids. V shed 3 bases and J 4 bases; nucleotides not matched to a gene: 1. CDR1 is DFQATT, CDR2 SNEGSKA, per germline (reference sequence).

Only a few counts were recorded for this clonotype. This chain uses TRBV2 with TRBJ2-5; 8 positions match TRBD2. V lost 9 bases and J lost 4; bases outside the gene matches: 1. The CDR3 loop spans 11 amino acids. Per germline, CDR1 SNHLY and CDR2 FYNNEI. The CDR3 bases are TGTGCCAGTGCGGGGGGAGAGACCCAGTACTTC. Amino acids: CASAGGETQYF.

On this clonotype: Given the absence of the conserved phenylalanine or tryptophan at the CDR3 end, a read error is likely. The limits of the CDR3 on the DNA are not certain, so only TCRdb's listed CDR3 is given. This chain links TRBV12-3 or TRBV12-4 with TRBJ2-1; TRBD2, the D gene given by the table, was not confirmed from the DNA. 13 amino acids form the CDR3, both terminal residues included. The CDR3 sequence is CASKSLSGGPLRC.

This clonotype was detected a few times. The chain couples TRBV12-2 to TRBJ2-7; the table names TRBD1, a call not compared with the DNA. TRBV12-2 is a pseudogene locus. The CDR3 totals 15 residues. The CDR3 loop is CASRLARDRSYEQYV. The CDR3 DNA sequence: TGTGCAAGTCGCTTAGCAAGGGACCGCTCCTACGAGCAGTACGTC.

This clonotype showed up just a few times. The chain couples TRBV5-5 to TRBJ1-5; possibly TRBD1 for D (5 bases). This CDR3 has 14 amino acids. V gave up 0 bases and J gave up 9 bases, with 13 bases separating them. Germline values: CDR1 SGHKS, CDR2 YYEKEE (reference sequence). CDR3 sequence reads: CASSLAGPLGPQHF. The DNA for the CDR3 is TGTGCCAGCAGCTTGGCGGGGCCCTTAGGGCCCCAGCATTTT.

The CDR3 protein is CASSPGSTGHIHQPQHF. DNA for the CDR3: TGTGCCAGCTCACCAGGGTCGACAGGGCATATTCATCAGCCCCAGCATTTT. V gene TRBV18 combines with J gene TRBJ1-5, with 7 positions matching TRBD1. Trimming cost V 2 bases and J 5 bases; bases outside gene matches: 12. Germline CDR1 reads KGHSH; CDR2 reads LQKENI. The CDR3 is 17 amino acids.

The rearrangement links TRBV20-1 to TRBJ2-5; a possible D gene is TRBD2 (6 bases). Germline CDR1 and CDR2: DFQATT and SNEGSKA (reference sequence). The germline V and J ends were trimmed by 6 bases and 1 base, with 12 bases remaining between them. This CDR3 is 13 amino acids long. For the CDR3, the DNA is TGCAGTGCACCCCGGGACTTCCAAGAGACCCAGTACTTC. It encodes CSAPRDFQETQYF.

J is TRBJ1-2 and V is TRBV4-3; the D gene is possibly TRBD1 (6 bases). Trimming removed 3 bases from V and 6 bases from J, with 11 bases in between. This CDR3 has 13 residues. The germline CDR1 and CDR2 sequences are LGHNA and YSLEER. In nucleotides, the CDR3 is TGCGCCAGCAGCCACGCCCAGGGGAATGGCTACACCTTC. This translates into CASSHAQGNGYTF.

This clonotype occurred a few times. The rearrangement joins TRBV20-1 to TRBJ1-5, with D possibly being TRBD1 (5 bases). The V end was cut by 6 bases, the J end by 2 bases, with 17 bases between. In germline, CDR1 is DFQATT, CDR2 SNEGSKA (reference sequence). The CDR3 loop spans 15 amino acids. CDR3 in amino acids: CSAGVGRYGNQPQHF. Written as DNA, the CDR3 is TGCAGTGCGGGGGTGGGACGGTACGGCAATCAGCCCCAGCATTTT.

This sequence joins TRBV7-9 and TRBJ1-6; 8 bases agree with TRBD1. V gave up 2 bases and J gave up 10 bases; unmatched junction bases: 16. Germline V gene data show CDR1 as SEHNR and CDR2 as FQNEAQ (reference sequence). This CDR3 is 18 amino acids long. For the CDR3, the DNA is TGTGCCAGCAGCTTATCTTGGAGGGGAACAGGGGGGGCGTCACCCCTCCACTTT. It yields the protein CASSLSWRGTGGASPLHF.

The gene calls are TRBV5-1 and TRBJ2-1, with TRBD1 matching over 9 bases. The V segment lost 0 bases and the J segment 4 bases; nucleotides outside the gene matches: 5. There are 16 residues in the CDR3. Germline V gives CDR1 SGHRS, CDR2 YFSETQ. The CDR3 nucleotides are TGCGCCAGCAGCTTGGACGGGACAGGGCCTTACAATGAGCAGTTCTTC. Protein product: CASSLDGTGPYNEQFF.

The rearrangement joins TRBV5-5 to TRBJ2-2; D unclear. Trimming left V 0 bases short and J 2 bases short, with 8 bases between. The CDR3 totals 15 residues. CDR1 and CDR2 (germline): SGHKS, YYEKEE (reference sequence). CDR3: CASSLGYGNTGELFF. Here the CDR3 DNA reads TGTGCCAGCAGCTTGGGCTATGGAAACACCGGGGAGCTGTTTTTT. Using reference TRBV5-5 and TRBJ2-2 for the parts outside the CDR3, the full variable domain is DAGVTQSPTHLIKTRGQQVTLRCSPISGHKSVSWYQQVLGQGPQFIFQYYEKEERGRGNFPDRFSARQFPNYSSELNVNALLLGDSALYLCASSLGYGNTGELFFGEGSRLTVL.

J is TRBJ2-2 and V is TRBV5-1; possibly TRBD2 for D (5 bases). Trimming stripped 2 bases from V and 4 bases from J, with 15 bases between. CDR1 SGHRS and CDR2 YFSETQ come from the germline V gene. The CDR3 spans 16 residues. This CDR3 reads CASSLRSSYGTGELFF. The CDR3 DNA is TGCGCCAGCAGCTTAAGGTCTAGCTATGGCACCGGGGAGCTGTTTTTT.

This clonotype was observed a handful of times. V and J are TRBV6-5 and TRBJ1-2; D remains ambiguous. There are 15 residues in the CDR3. Germline lookup yields CDR1 MNHEY and CDR2 SVGAGI. V was clipped by 0 bases and J by 5 bases, with 13 bases between them. CDR3 coding DNA: TGTGCCAGCAGTTACTCTGCTAAGCCCCAATATGGCTACACCTTC. It codes for CASSYSAKPQYGYTF.

This chain joins TRBV18 and TRBJ2-5; no firm D call. With 2 bases removed from V and 3 bases from J, the gap between germline ends came to 10 bases. The CDR3 is 14 amino acids. Per germline, CDR1 KGHSH and CDR2 LQKENI. CDR3 sequence: CASSPSYLEETQYF. CDR3 in DNA: TGTGCCAGCTCACCATCTTATCTAGAAGAGACCCAGTACTTC.

This clonotype was counted only a few times. The gene calls are TRBV2 and TRBJ2-2, with TRBD2 as a possible D gene (5 bases). This CDR3 region has 15 residues. Germline V CDR1 and CDR2: SNHLY, FYNNEI. The germline V and J ends were trimmed by 0 bases and 7 bases, with 12 bases remaining between them. The CDR3 protein is CASSEALARVGELFF. CDR3 coding DNA: TGTGCCAGCAGTGAAGCGCTTGCGCGGGTCGGGGAGCTGTTTTTT. Complete variable domain (other parts from reference TRBV2 and TRBJ2-2): EPEVTQTPSHQVTQMGQEVILRCVPISNHLYFYWYRQILGQKVEFLVSFYNNEISEKSEIFDDQFSVERPDGSNFTLKIRSTKLEDSAMYFCASSEALARVGELFFGEGSRLTVL.

This clonotype was observed a few times. This rearrangement joins TRBV5-1 to TRBJ1-5, with D perhaps matching TRBD1 (6 bases). Trimming removed 5 bases at V and 3 bases at J, with 12 bases between. The CDR3 runs to 14 residues. CDR1 SGHRS and CDR2 YFSETQ come from the germline V gene. The DNA for the CDR3 is TGCGCCAGCAGAGTGGACAGTTTCAATCAGCCCCAGCATTTT. Translating gives CASRVDSFNQPQHF.

This clonotype was detected only a few times. V gene TRBV6-2 or TRBV6-3 combines with J gene TRBJ2-2; possible D gene TRBD2, 5 bases. The length of the CDR3 is 13 residues. The ends were cut back, 8 bases at V and 4 bases at J, with 11 bases in the middle. The germline V gene encodes CDR1 MNHEY and CDR2 SVGEGT. The CDR3 DNA is TGTGCCAGCGGTATCGGAGGCACCGGGGAGCTGTTTTTT. As protein: CASGIGGTGELFF.

The chain is built from TRBV7-9 and TRBJ2-1; D is ambiguous. The CDR3 extends over 13 amino acids. Germline V gene sequence: CDR1 SEHNR, CDR2 FQNEAQ (reference sequence). The V gene lost 4 bases and the J gene lost 9 bases, with 13 bases spanning the gap. CDR3 protein: CASSSGLGGEQFF. CDR3 in DNA: TGTGCCAGCAGCTCTGGGTTGGGTGGTGAGCAGTTCTTC.

The gene calls are TRBV6-2 or TRBV6-3 and TRBJ2-7, with TRBD1 matching 7 bases. Per germline, CDR1 MNHEY and CDR2 SVGEGT. The CDR3 covers 16 residues. V gave up 5 bases and J gave up 0 bases; unmatched junction bases: 10. The CDR3 is CASSPRTGVISYEQYF. The CDR3 coding sequence is TGTGCCAGCAGTCCCAGGACAGGAGTCATCTCCTACGAGCAGTACTTC.

This chain joins TRBV7-9 and TRBJ1-1; 8 bases agree with TRBD1. CDR3 length equals 15 residues. The V gene's germline CDR1 is SEHNR and CDR2 FQNEAQ (reference sequence). V gave up 6 bases and J gave up 5 bases; unmatched junction bases: 11. CDR3 nucleotides: TGTGCCAGCAGATCGCAGGGGGCCCTGGGGACTGAAGCTTTCTTT. It codes for CASRSQGALGTEAFF.

This clonotype was recorded a few times. The rearrangement joins TRBV7-9 to TRBJ1-2; 7 nucleotides agree with TRBD1. The CDR3 loop spans 13 amino acids. V gave up 5 bases and J gave up 2 bases; unmatched junction bases: 2. CDR1 and CDR2 from the germline V gene are SEHNR and FQNEAQ (reference sequence). The CDR3: CASSTGQNYGYTF. The DNA of the CDR3 is TGTGCCAGCAGCACGGGACAGAACTATGGCTACACCTTC.

The CDR3, as DNA: TGTGCCACCCGACAGGGACGTCTGGGTGAGCAGTTCTTC. Translation: CATRQGRLGEQFF. The rearrangement joins TRBV12-3 or TRBV12-4 to TRBJ2-1, with 7 nucleotides matching TRBD1. V was clipped by 10 bases and J by 9 bases; unmatched bases: 12. The CDR3 has 13 residues.

V and J are TRBV4-2 and TRBJ2-5; TRBD1 aligns across 7 bases. Looked up from germline, CDR1 is LGHNA and CDR2 is YNFKEQ. Unmatched junction bases numbered 1, after V lost 2 bases and J lost 4 bases. The CDR3 is 13 amino acids. In nucleotides, the CDR3 is TGTGCCAGCAGCCAACGACAGGGAGAGACCCAGTACTTC. This gives the protein CASSQRQGETQYF.

The chain has TRBV4-3 and TRBJ1-5; D is undetermined. V was shortened by 1 base and J by 3 bases, with 10 bases between the two germline ends. The CDR3 length is 15 residues. Germline CDR1 reads LGHNA; CDR2 reads YSLEER. CDR3 coding DNA: TGCGCCAGCAGCCAAGTGGGAGGAGCCAATCAGCCCCAGCATTTT. Its translation is CASSQVGGANQPQHF.

This clonotype was detected a few times. The chain couples TRBV29-1 to TRBJ2-7; either TRBD1 or TRBD2 may fit D (5 bases each). Germline CDR1 SQVTM, CDR2 ANQGSEA. The germline V and J ends were trimmed by 6 bases and 9 bases, with 21 bases remaining between them. CDR3 length: 13 residues. This CDR3 is CSVQIGDGYSQYV. The DNA for the CDR3 is TGCAGCGTCCAGATCGGGGACGGATACTCGCAGTACGTC.

This clonotype has a handful of counts. This chain links TRBV2 with TRBJ2-2, with no clear D. Germline CDR1 is SNHLY and CDR2 is FYNNEI. V dropped 8 bases and J dropped 3 bases, with 16 bases sitting between them. This CDR3 comprises 15 residues. The CDR3 coding sequence is TGTGCCAGCGGGATCGATACTCGGCACACCGGGGAGCTGTTTTTT. It is translated as CASGIDTRHTGELFF.